The 8 T cell receptor beta chains given below trace back to one sample, sequenced in a study of long-term antiretroviral therapy in people with HIV. Survey-level resolution applied to immunoSEQ assay v3.0. The table came from immunoSEQ multiplex PCR; TCRdb's copy has only in-frame clones and leaves some out. This sample has 25,000 to 30,000 clones, with over 90% found just once. The starting material was unsorted PBMCs, obtained 6.5 years after starting antiretroviral therapy. Every receptor here comes from a woman aged 35 to 49 with HIV.

The chain uses TRBV5-1 and TRBJ2-7; D is ambiguous. CDR1 and CDR2 from the germline V gene are SGHRS and YFSETQ. This CDR3 spans 14 amino acids. Between the trimmed V and J ends, which lost 0 bases and 2 bases, there was a span of 9 bases. CDR3 residues: CASSLDWMTYEQYF. The CDR3 nucleotides are TGCGCCAGCAGCTTGGATTGGATGACCTACGAGCAGTACTTC.

This chain links TRBV29-1 with TRBJ2-6; D may be TRBD1 or TRBD2 (5 bases each). CDR1 is SQVTM, CDR2 ANQGSEA, per germline. The ends were cut back, 3 bases at V and 2 bases at J, with 14 bases in the middle. The CDR3 sequence is 16 residues long. The CDR3 DNA follows: TGCAGCGTTGACCTTGGGACCTTTCCTGGGGCCAACGTCCTGACTTTC. Its protein product is CSVDLGTFPGANVLTF.

The chain combines TRBV5-8 with TRBJ1-2; 7 bases line up with TRBD1. CDR3 length equals 17 residues. Unmatched junction bases numbered 10, after V lost 0 bases and J lost 2 bases. Germline CDR1 reads SGHTS; CDR2 reads YDEGEE. The CDR3 sequence: CASSLASRGLLNYGYTF. The CDR3 DNA reads as TGTGCCAGCAGCTTGGCGTCTAGGGGGCTCCTGAACTATGGCTACACCTTC.

The chain combines TRBV2 with TRBJ2-3; the match to TRBD2 covers 7 bases. The CDR3 spans 21 residues. From germline, CDR1 is SNHLY and CDR2 FYNNEI. The V segment lost 6 bases and the J segment 0 bases; nucleotides outside the gene matches: 24. The CDR3 sequence: CASRPPRGGGTTLKSTDTQYF. Here the CDR3 DNA reads TGTGCCAGCAGGCCCCCTAGGGGCGGGGGAACCACCTTAAAAAGCACAGATACGCAGTATTTT. Full variable domain (rest looked up from reference TRBV2 and TRBJ2-3): EPEVTQTPSHQVTQMGQEVILRCVPISNHLYFYWYRQILGQKVEFLVSFYNNEISEKSEIFDDQFSVERPDGSNFTLKIRSTKLEDSAMYFCASRPPRGGGTTLKSTDTQYFGPGTRLTVL.

About this clone: As the CDR3 is not closed by the conserved phenylalanine or tryptophan, this likely results from a read error. It is unclear where the CDR3 begins or ends on the DNA, so no DNA is shown, and the CDR3 is as TCRdb lists it. This CDR3 reads CATSPPGC. The chain links TRBV15 to TRBJ1-6. The CDR3 comprises 8 residues, both ends counted. Per germline, CDR1 LNHNV and CDR2 YYDKDF (reference sequence).

The chain combines TRBV30 with TRBJ1-5; the D gene is possibly TRBD1 (5 bases). V dropped 0 bases and J dropped 6 bases, with 15 bases sitting between them. Germline loops: CDR1 GTSNPN, CDR2 SVGIG (reference sequence). CDR3 length: 15 residues. CDR3 in amino acids: CAWSVTGQVGQPQHF. CDR3 coding DNA: TGTGCCTGGAGTGTAACGGGGCAGGTAGGTCAGCCCCAGCATTTT.

The V call is TRBV2, the J call TRBJ2-2, with 10 bases that match TRBD1. This CDR3 region has 16 residues. Germline trimming cut 7 bases from V and 5 bases from J; bases unmatched to any gene: 10. The germline V gene has CDR1 SNHLY and CDR2 FYNNEI. CDR3 region: CASTPGTGEYTGELFF. In DNA, the CDR3 is TGTGCCAGCACACCCGGGACAGGGGAATATACCGGGGAGCTGTTTTTT.

The V and J genes are TRBV2 and TRBJ1-5; TRBD1 matches 8 bases. The CDR3 is 15 amino acids. The junction had 15 bases not matched to a gene; V was cut back by 8 bases and J by 9 bases. Germline values: CDR1 SNHLY, CDR2 FYNNEI. The CDR3 protein is CASGNFGQGQGPQHF. The CDR3 DNA reads TGTGCCAGCGGAAATTTTGGACAGGGTCAGGGGCCCCAGCATTTT.